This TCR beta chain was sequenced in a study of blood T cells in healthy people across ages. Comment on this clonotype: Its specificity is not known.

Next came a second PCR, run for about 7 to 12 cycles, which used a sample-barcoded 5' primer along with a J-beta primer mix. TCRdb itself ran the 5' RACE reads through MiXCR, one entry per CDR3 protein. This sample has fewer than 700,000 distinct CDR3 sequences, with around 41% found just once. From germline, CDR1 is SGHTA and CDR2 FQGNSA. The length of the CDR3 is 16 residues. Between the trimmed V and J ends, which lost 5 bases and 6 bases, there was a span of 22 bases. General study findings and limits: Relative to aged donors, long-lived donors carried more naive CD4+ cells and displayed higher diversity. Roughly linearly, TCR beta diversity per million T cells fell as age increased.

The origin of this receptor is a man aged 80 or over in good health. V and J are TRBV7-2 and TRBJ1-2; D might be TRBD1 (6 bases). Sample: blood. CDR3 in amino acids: CASSPGNRPRGDGYTF. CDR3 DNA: TGTGCCAGCAGCCCAGGAAACAGGCCCAGGGGTGATGGCTACACCTTC.